This entry describes one TCR beta chain. Its cognate antigen is unknown. This sample was included in a study of CD4 T cells in relation to SARS-CoV-2 and coronaviruses. As for the study in general: Convalescent patients had median age roughly 38 years, range roughly 21 to 75.

Study conclusions and caveats: This crossreactivity analysis covered spike protein alone, no other viral proteins.

This CDR3 is 13 amino acids long. CDR1 is MDHEN and CDR2 is SYDVKM in the germline V gene. Unmatched junction bases numbered 9, after V lost 10 bases and J lost 4 bases. Sequenced by immunoSEQ multiplex PCR; TCRdb stores in-frame clones only, minus some. The sample lists tens of thousands of clones; under 95% were seen once. This rearrangement joins TRBV28 to TRBJ1-2, with 7 bases matching TRBD1. Sequencing used naive CD4+ T cells from PBMCs. This sample's subset: naive CD4+ T cells isolated by negative enrichment. This TCR was sampled from an adult with COVID-19. The CDR3 nucleotides are TGTGCCACCCCCGGACAGGCAGCCTATGGCTACACCTTC. Translating gives CATPGQAAYGYTF.